This TCR beta chain was retrieved from a study of CD8+ T cells in alopecia areata. Documented treatment: oral pan-JAK inhibitor, 5-10 mg twice daily. Investigators isolated RNA and reverse transcribed it into cDNA to act as the sequencing template. Some clones are missing from TCRdb's copy, which holds only in-frame ones; the method was immunoSEQ multiplex PCR. There are 110,000 or so clones in the sample; less than 70% occur only once, and about 3.2% lies in the top ten. In this sample, this clone turned up a few times. Trimming cost V 0 bases and J 11 bases, with 15 bases left between them. Germline V gene lookup returns CDR1 SGHRS and CDR2 YFSETQ. CDR3 length equals 14 residues.

This TCR came from a human donor with alopecia areata. The sample here was CD4+ T cells sorted from blood, taken at week 24, from a patient treated with tofacitinib. The chain carries TRBV5-1 and TRBJ2-4; D remains unclear. The CDR3 here is CASSLAVGPIVQYF. In DNA form, the CDR3 reads TGCGCCAGCAGCTTGGCCGTGGGCCCTATCGTTCAGTACTTC.